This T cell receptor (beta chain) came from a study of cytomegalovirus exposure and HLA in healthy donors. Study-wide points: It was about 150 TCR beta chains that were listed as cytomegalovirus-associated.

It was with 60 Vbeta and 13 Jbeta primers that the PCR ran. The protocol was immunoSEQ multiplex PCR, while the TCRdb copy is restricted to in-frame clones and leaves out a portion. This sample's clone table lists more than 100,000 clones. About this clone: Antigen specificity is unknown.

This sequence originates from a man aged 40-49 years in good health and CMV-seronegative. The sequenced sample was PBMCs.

For the CDR3, the DNA is TGTGCCAGCAGCTTGAAACCGGGCGAGCAGTACTTC. As protein: CASSLKPGEQYF. The chain combines TRBV5-6 with TRBJ2-7; no clear D gene. V lost 1 base and J lost 6, with 8 bases in between. The CDR3 runs to 12 residues. From germline, CDR1 is SGHDT and CDR2 YYEEEE.